The 32 T cell receptor beta chains presented below share a single source sample, sequenced in a study of blood T cell repertoires in COVID-19. The assay was immunoSEQ multiplex PCR, and TCRdb's table has in-frame clones only and misses some. This table has around 200,000 clones, about 80% appearing once. Specimen: peripheral blood. Every receptor here comes from a man in his fifties with active or convalescent COVID-19.

The chain recombines TRBV9 with TRBJ2-5; TRBD1 matches 8 bases. V lost 0 bases to trimming and J lost 3 bases; unmatched junction nucleotides: 4. The CDR3 runs to 15 residues. Germline V lookup: CDR1 SGDLS, CDR2 YYNGEE. CDR3 region: CASSVGTGGKETQYF. For the CDR3, the DNA is TGTGCCAGCAGCGTAGGTACAGGGGGAAAAGAGACCCAGTACTTC.

CDR3 protein: CASTAGGRYEQYF. The CDR3 coding sequence is TGTGCCAGCACGGCAGGGGGCAGGTACGAGCAGTACTTC. The genes are TRBV28 and TRBJ2-7; 8 bases are shared with TRBD1. The CDR3 extends over 13 amino acids. Germline-derived CDR1 and CDR2 are MDHEN and SYDVKM. V lost 7 bases to trimming and J lost 4 bases; unmatched junction nucleotides: 6.

This chain uses TRBV12-3 or TRBV12-4 with TRBJ2-1, with D unresolved. Trimming cost V 6 bases and J 4 bases, with 7 bases left between them. The CDR3 runs to 12 residues. CDR3 DNA: TGTGCCAGCAGCTGGAGATACAATGAGCAGTTCTTC. Amino acid sequence: CASSWRYNEQFF.

This rearrangement joins TRBV7-6 to TRBJ1-3; D perhaps matches TRBD1 (5 bases). V dropped 5 bases and J dropped 0 bases, with 14 bases sitting between them. The germline V gene has CDR1 SGHVS and CDR2 FNYEAQ. This CDR3 comprises 16 residues. As DNA, the CDR3 is TGTGCCAGCAGCCATCCCGGCAGGGACTCTGGAAACACCATATATTTT. This codes for CASSHPGRDSGNTIYF.

This clone was counted once. This chain links TRBV5-1 with TRBJ1-2, with 7 bases matching TRBD1. V lost 0 bases to trimming and J lost 2 bases; unmatched junction nucleotides: 4. From germline, CDR1 is SGHRS and CDR2 YFSETQ. The CDR3 covers 15 residues. The CDR3 DNA follows: TGCGCCAGCAGCTTGGGACAGGGCGGGAACTATGGCTACACCTTC. Translation gives CASSLGQGGNYGYTF. The full variable domain, its missing parts supplied by reference TRBV5-1 and TRBJ1-2, is KAGVTQTPRYLIKTRGQQVTLSCSPISGHRSVSWYQQTPGQGLQFLFEYFSETQRNKGNFPGRFSGRQFSNSRSEMNVSTLELGDSALYLCASSLGQGGNYGYTFGSGTRLTVV.

The chain links TRBV3-1 (or the pseudogene TRBV3-2) to TRBJ1-1, with D unresolved. The CDR3 is made up of 17 amino acids. Germline assignment: CDR1 LGHDT and CDR2 YNNKEL (reference sequence). The V end lost 3 bases, the J end lost 7 bases, and 24 bases lay between the germline ends. For the CDR3, the DNA is TGTGCCAGCAGCCAGGGAGGCGTAGGCAGGAGTGCCCGTGAAGCTTTCTTT. Encoded protein: CASSQGGVGRSAREAFF.

J is TRBJ2-1 and V is TRBV5-1; no clear D. This CDR3 spans 15 amino acids. From germline, CDR1 is SGHRS and CDR2 YFSETQ. Trimming cost V 0 bases and J 2 bases, with 9 bases left between them. DNA for the CDR3: TGCGCCAGCAGCTTGGGGGCTACCCCCTACAATGAGCAGTTCTTC. Its translation is CASSLGATPYNEQFF.

The chain links TRBV27 to TRBJ1-1; TRBD1 might be the D (5 bases). CDR3 length: 14 residues. Per germline, CDR1 MNHEY and CDR2 SMNVEV (reference sequence). V was shortened by 5 bases and J by 3 bases, with 13 bases between the two germline ends. CDR3 in amino acids: CASSVSGGDTEAFF. The CDR3 region has the DNA TGTGCCAGCAGTGTCTCCGGAGGGGACACTGAAGCTTTCTTT.

J is TRBJ2-7 and V is TRBV12-5, with 7 bases that match TRBD1. After removal of 0 bases from V and 3 bases from J, the junction contained 11 bases not matched to a gene. The length of the CDR3 is 17 residues. Germline CDR1 reads LGHNT; CDR2 reads FRNRAP. The CDR3 protein is CASGLVRGDRAYYEQYF. In DNA form, the CDR3 reads TGTGCTAGTGGTTTGGTACGAGGGGACAGAGCATACTACGAGCAGTACTTC.

The chain links TRBV4-3 to TRBJ2-5; 14 bases are shared with TRBD2. The CDR3 extends over 16 amino acids. V lost 3 bases, J lost 4 bases, and 4 bases stayed unmatched. Germline lookup yields CDR1 LGHNA and CDR2 YSLEER. The CDR3 region has the DNA TGCGCCAGCAGCCAGGGACTAGCGGGGGCCTCAGAGACCCAGTACTTC. Protein: CASSQGLAGASETQYF.

The chain recombines TRBV6-1 with TRBJ1-1; a weak D match, TRBD1 (5 bases). Germline loops: CDR1 MNHNS, CDR2 SASEGT. The CDR3 covers 16 residues. Trimming left V 1 base short and J 1 base short, with 13 bases between. This CDR3 is CASSEVIGAPNTEAFF. The CDR3, as DNA: TGTGCCAGCAGTGAAGTGATAGGGGCGCCGAACACTGAAGCTTTCTTT.

The chain employs TRBV19 and TRBJ1-1; 12 bases line up with TRBD1. V lost 10 bases to trimming and J lost 0 bases; unmatched junction nucleotides: 9. The length of the CDR3 is 16 residues. Germline V CDR1 and CDR2: LNHDA, SQIVND (reference sequence). The CDR3 reads CATKRGDRGLNTEAFF. In DNA, the CDR3 is TGTGCCACCAAACGGGGGGACAGGGGGCTGAACACTGAAGCTTTCTTT.

The chain is built from TRBV15 and TRBJ1-2, with no clear D. V was cut by 0 bases and J by 6 bases, with 14 bases left in between. The germline V gene has CDR1 LNHNV and CDR2 YYDKDF (reference sequence). The length of the CDR3 is 15 residues. The CDR3 DNA sequence: TGTGCCACCAGCAGAGAACCGCAGTCCTTCCATGGCTACACCTTC. Its protein is CATSREPQSFHGYTF.

This chain links TRBV18 with TRBJ2-5; 9 positions match TRBD1. The trim removed 6 bases at V and 0 bases at J, leaving 2 bases unmatched. This CDR3 contains 14 residues. Germline V lookup: CDR1 KGHSH, CDR2 LQKENI. In DNA, the CDR3 is TGTGCCAGCTCTCGACAGGGGGACCAAGAGACCCAGTACTTC. It codes for CASSRQGDQETQYF. Full variable domain (missing parts from reference TRBV18 and TRBJ2-5): NAGVMQNPRHLVRRRGQEARLRCSPMKGHSHVYWYRQLPEEGLKFMVYLQKENIIDESGMPKERFSAEFPKEGPSILRIQQVVRGDSAAYFCASSRQGDQETQYFGPGTRLLVL.

The chain combines TRBV7-5 with TRBJ2-1; the D segment call TRBD2 is taken from the table without a DNA check. TRBV7-5 is classified as a pseudogene. This CDR3 spans 17 amino acids. CDR3: CVRSAGLAGGPYNEQFF. In DNA form, the CDR3 reads TGTGTCAGAAGCGCGGGACTAGCGGGGGGGCCCTACAATGAGCAGTTCTTC.

This clone was observed a few times. This rearrangement joins TRBV28 to TRBJ1-5, with D unclear. V was pared by 3 bases and J by 1 base, with 7 bases between. The CDR3 length is 14 residues. CDR1 is MDHEN and CDR2 is SYDVKM in the germline V gene. The CDR3 nucleotides are TGTGCCAGCAGTTTCGCCGGGAGCAATCAGCCCCAGCATTTT. Protein: CASSFAGSNQPQHF.

The rearrangement links TRBV6-2 or TRBV6-3 to TRBJ1-2; unclear D gene. This CDR3 spans 12 amino acids. Germline CDR1 reads MNHEY; CDR2 reads SVGEGT. V was cut by 1 base and J by 7 bases, with 7 bases left in between. In DNA form, the CDR3 reads TGTGCCAGCAGTTACTGGGGAGCTGGCTACACCTTC. It translates to CASSYWGAGYTF.

This rearrangement joins TRBV2 to TRBJ1-1, with unresolved D. CDR1 is SNHLY and CDR2 is FYNNEI in the germline V gene. The CDR3 loop spans 14 amino acids. The V gene lost 6 bases and the J gene lost 0 bases, with 11 bases spanning the gap. Here the CDR3 reads CASRWADLNTEAFF. The CDR3 nucleotides read TGTGCCAGCAGGTGGGCAGATTTGAACACTGAAGCTTTCTTT.

This clone was seen a few times. CDR3: CASSDRGRNTEAFF. The CDR3, as DNA: TGTGCCAGTAGTGACAGGGGGCGGAACACTGAAGCTTTCTTT. The V call is TRBV19, the J call TRBJ1-1; 10 bases align to TRBD1. The J segment lost 1 base and the V segment lost 5 bases, leaving 1 base of the junction unmatched. CDR1 is LNHDA and CDR2 is SQIVND in the germline V gene (reference sequence). The CDR3 loop spans 14 amino acids.

The gene calls are TRBV3-1 (or the pseudogene TRBV3-2) and TRBJ1-1, with TRBD1 matching over 9 bases. The CDR3 is made up of 16 amino acids. Looked up from germline, CDR1 is LGHDT and CDR2 is YNNKEL (reference sequence). Unmatched junction bases numbered 13, after V lost 1 base and J lost 10 bases. Here the CDR3 reads CASSQGPPGQGVRAFF. As DNA, the CDR3 is TGTGCCAGCAGCCAAGGCCCACCGGGACAGGGAGTGCGAGCTTTCTTT.

V and J are TRBV19 and TRBJ2-5, with D hard to call. V lost 1 base to trimming and J lost 5 bases, with 11 bases between them. This CDR3 has 14 amino acids. Germline loops: CDR1 LNHDA, CDR2 SQIVND (reference sequence). The CDR3 region is CASSIGPDQETQYF. As DNA, the CDR3 is TGTGCCAGTAGTATAGGGCCCGATCAGGAGACCCAGTACTTC.

The chain combines TRBV6-2 or TRBV6-3 with TRBJ2-3; weak D call: TRBD2 (6 bases). The CDR3 has 16 residues. The ends were cut back, 2 bases at V and 1 base at J, with 13 bases in the middle. The germline V gene encodes CDR1 MNHEY and CDR2 SVGEGT. The CDR3 DNA is TGTGCCAGCAGTTACAATGGTGCTAGCGGCACAGATACGCAGTATTTT. The encoded protein is CASSYNGASGTDTQYF.

This clone was seen more than once but under ten times. This specimen includes other DNA sequences encoding the same CDR3. The chain uses TRBV6-5 and TRBJ2-7; TRBD1 matches 10 bases. Trimming at V came to 4 bases and at J to 4 bases, leaving 4 bases not matched to a gene. Looked up from germline, CDR1 is MNHEY and CDR2 is SVGAGI. This CDR3 region has 14 residues. As DNA, the CDR3 is TGTGCCAGCAGTTCACGGACAGGGGGTTACGAGCAGTACTTC. Translating gives CASSSRTGGYEQYF.

This clone has only one observation. The genes are TRBV20-1 and TRBJ2-1; no firm D call. The CDR3 is 11 residues long. V lost 0 bases and J lost 9, with 6 bases in between. Germline V gene data show CDR1 as DFQATT and CDR2 as SNEGSKA (reference sequence). CDR3 nucleotide sequence: TGCAGTGCTAGAGAGGTGGCTGAGCAGTTCTTC. Translated: CSAREVAEQFF.

This chain uses TRBV29-1 with TRBJ2-2; 10 nucleotides line up with TRBD1. V lost 3 bases and J lost 6; bases outside the gene matches: 4. Per the germline V gene, CDR1 is SQVTM and CDR2 is ANQGSEA. This CDR3 spans 14 amino acids. The CDR3 sequence: CSVDGQGVAGELFF. CDR3 nucleotide sequence: TGCAGCGTTGACGGACAGGGGGTGGCCGGGGAGCTGTTTTTT.

The gene calls are TRBV5-1 and TRBJ2-2; D perhaps matches TRBD2 (5 bases). The V gene's germline CDR1 is SGHRS and CDR2 YFSETQ. V gave up 1 base and J gave up 6 bases, with 10 bases separating them. CDR3 length: 14 residues. The chain's CDR3 is CASSLNPGAGELFF. CDR3 nucleotides: TGCGCCAGCAGCTTGAACCCCGGGGCCGGGGAGCTGTTTTTT.

The chain employs TRBV2 and TRBJ1-2; the D is unclear. Trimming stripped 1 base from V and 0 bases from J, with 6 bases between. The CDR3 consists of 14 residues. CDR1 is SNHLY, CDR2 FYNNEI, per germline. The CDR3 DNA reads as TGTGCCAGCAGTGAAGAACGGGCTAACTATGGCTACACCTTC. As protein: CASSEERANYGYTF.

The J gene is TRBJ1-3, the V gene TRBV5-8, with D unresolved. V gave up 0 bases and J gave up 0 bases, with 10 bases separating them. Germline values: CDR1 SGHTS, CDR2 YDEGEE. The length of the CDR3 is 16 residues. This CDR3 is CASSLDGLSSGNTIYF. CDR3 nucleotide sequence: TGTGCCAGCAGCTTGGATGGACTGAGCTCTGGAAACACCATATATTTT.

The V gene is TRBV10-3, the J gene TRBJ2-5, with no clear D. Trimming pared 4 bases from V and 0 bases from J, leaving 12 bases between. Germline CDR1 ENHRY, CDR2 SYGVKD. The CDR3 runs to 15 residues. The CDR3, as DNA: TGTGCCATCAGTGCTTCAAACAGCTACCAAGAGACCCAGTACTTC. Protein: CAISASNSYQETQYF.

This clone was picked up a small number of times. The chain carries TRBV18 and TRBJ1-2; D remains ambiguous. CDR3 length equals 12 residues. Germline V gives CDR1 KGHSH, CDR2 LQKENI. Trimming took 5 bases from V and 2 from J, leaving 6 bases between them. The CDR3 loop is CASSDGNYGYTF. Written as DNA, the CDR3 is TGTGCCAGCTCAGACGGGAACTATGGCTACACCTTC.

The gene calls are TRBV4-2 and TRBJ2-7, with TRBD2 matching over 10 bases. The CDR3 extends over 15 amino acids. J gave up 9 bases and V 1 base, and 9 bases lay outside the gene matches. Germline CDR1 reads LGHNA; CDR2 reads YNFKEQ. CDR3 bases: TGTGCCAGCAGCCAAGTCGGTAGCGGGGGGTCCGGGCAGTACTTC. Translation: CASSQVGSGGSGQYF.

This chain uses TRBV28 with TRBJ1-5; 10 nucleotides match TRBD1. CDR3 size: 15 residues. The V segment lost 8 bases and the J segment 6 bases; nucleotides outside the gene matches: 10. In germline, CDR1 is MDHEN, CDR2 SYDVKM. CDR3 nucleotides: TGTGCCAGCGAAAAGGGACAGGGGACCAGTCAGCCCCAGCATTTT. Its protein is CASEKGQGTSQPQHF.